The 26 T cell receptor beta chains in this list originate from one sample, sequenced in a study of blood T cell repertoires in COVID-19. The repertoire was sequenced with immunoSEQ multiplex PCR; TCRdb's copy has only in-frame clones and lacks some. Of roughly 200,000 clones in the sample, around nine tenths are singletons; the top ten hold 3%. Sequenced material: peripheral blood. These receptors all come from a man aged 60 to 75 with acute or convalescent COVID-19.

The V and J genes are TRBV27 and TRBJ2-2; 9 bases agree with TRBD1. The CDR3 is 16 residues long. The germline V gene encodes CDR1 MNHEY and CDR2 SMNVEV (reference sequence). Trimming cost V 5 bases and J 5 bases; bases outside gene matches: 9. CDR3 in DNA: TGTGCCAGCAGTCCGAGGACAGGGGATTGGACCGGGGAGCTGTTTTTT. As protein: CASSPRTGDWTGELFF.

The V and J genes are TRBV19 and TRBJ2-5; D is perhaps TRBD1 (6 bases). Germline CDR1 is LNHDA and CDR2 is SQIVND (reference sequence). CDR3 size: 15 residues. V was shortened by 1 base and J by 4 bases, with 13 bases between the two germline ends. This chain's CDR3 is CASSIARGGRETQYF. CDR3 nucleotide sequence: TGTGCCAGTAGTATAGCCAGGGGTGGGAGAGAGACCCAGTACTTC.

CDR3 sequence reads: CATSAGGTEAFF. The CDR3 DNA sequence: TGTGCCACCAGTGCAGGGGGCACTGAAGCTTTCTTT. The V gene is TRBV24-1, the J gene TRBJ1-1; 7 bases map to TRBD1. Looked up from germline, CDR1 is KGHDR and CDR2 is SFDVKD. The CDR3 runs 12 residues. V trimming: 5 bases; J trimming: 4 bases; junction bases outside the gene matches: 0.

In its sample, this clone was seen once. The chain combines TRBV6-4 with TRBJ2-5; 10 nucleotides align to TRBD1. The CDR3 covers 17 residues. Trimming at V came to 11 bases and at J to 0 bases, leaving 15 bases not matched to a gene. CDR1 MRHNA and CDR2 SNTAGT come from the germline V gene. CDR3 bases: TGTGCCGGGCGGGAAGCCGGGGACAGGGGCCACCAAGAGACCCAGTACTTC. This sequence encodes CAGREAGDRGHQETQYF.

The chain couples TRBV19 to TRBJ2-1; 9 bases map to TRBD1. V trimming: 0 bases; J trimming: 3 bases; junction bases outside the gene matches: 0. This CDR3 has 15 residues. Per the germline V gene, CDR1 is LNHDA and CDR2 is SQIVND (reference sequence). Written as DNA, the CDR3 is TGTGCCAGTAGTATAGAGGGACAGGGCTACAATGAGCAGTTCTTC. Translated: CASSIEGQGYNEQFF.

The chain employs TRBV5-1 and TRBJ2-1; a possible D gene is TRBD1 (6 bases). The CDR3 covers 16 residues. Germline V gives CDR1 SGHRS, CDR2 YFSETQ. V was cut by 0 bases and J by 7 bases, with 17 bases left in between. CDR3 protein: CASSLADRVLGNEQFF. In DNA form, the CDR3 reads TGCGCCAGCAGCTTGGCGGACAGAGTCCTGGGGAATGAGCAGTTCTTC. The full variable domain, its missing parts supplied by reference TRBV5-1 and TRBJ2-1, is KAGVTQTPRYLIKTRGQQVTLSCSPISGHRSVSWYQQTPGQGLQFLFEYFSETQRNKGNFPGRFSGRQFSNSRSEMNVSTLELGDSALYLCASSLADRVLGNEQFFGPGTRLTVL.

The rearrangement joins TRBV12-3 or TRBV12-4 to TRBJ2-5; weak D call: TRBD2 (6 bases). There are 13 residues in the CDR3. V gave up 6 bases and J gave up 0 bases, with 8 bases separating them. The CDR3 nucleotides read TGTGCCAGCAGCCGGGACTACCAAGAGACCCAGTACTTC. Its protein product is CASSRDYQETQYF.

V gene TRBV5-1 combines with J gene TRBJ2-4; 13 positions agree with TRBD2. The length of the CDR3 is 18 residues. The germline V gene has CDR1 SGHRS and CDR2 YFSETQ. V gave up 0 bases and J gave up 2 bases; unmatched junction bases: 5. In DNA form, the CDR3 reads TGCGCCAGCAGCTTGGTTACTAGCGGGGGGGCTACCAAAAACATTCAGTACTTC. This sequence encodes CASSLVTSGGATKNIQYF.

The chain couples TRBV20-1 to TRBJ1-1, with D perhaps matching TRBD1 (5 bases). The CDR3 sequence is 13 residues long. V gave up 3 bases and J gave up 10 bases, with 18 bases separating them. Germline CDR1 reads DFQATT; CDR2 reads SNEGSKA (reference sequence). CDR3 in amino acids: CSASRAVGVVAFF. CDR3 DNA: TGCAGTGCTAGTCGGGCCGTAGGGGTAGTAGCTTTCTTT.

V is TRBV29-1 and J is TRBJ1-3; D is perhaps TRBD1 (6 bases). This CDR3 has 14 amino acids. V was pared by 3 bases and J by 3 bases, with 12 bases between. Germline CDR1 is SQVTM and CDR2 is ANQGSEA. DNA of the CDR3: TGCAGCGTTGATCGGACAGCTGGTGGAAACACCATATATTTT. Translation gives CSVDRTAGGNTIYF. Full variable domain (remainder filled in from reference TRBV29-1 and TRBJ1-3): SAVISQKPSRDICQRGTSLTIQCQVDSQVTMMFWYRQQPGQSLTLIATANQGSEATYESGFVIDKFPISRPNLTFSTLTVSNMSPEDSSIYLCSVDRTAGGNTIYFGEGSWLTVV.

This sequence joins TRBV19 and TRBJ2-2, with 16 nucleotides matching TRBD2. CDR1 and CDR2 (germline): LNHDA, SQIVND (reference sequence). The trim removed 3 bases at V and 9 bases at J, leaving 7 bases unmatched. This CDR3 spans 17 amino acids. In DNA form, the CDR3 reads TGTGCCAGTAGTATTGGGACTAGCGGGGGGGCTTGGAGGGAGCTGTTTTTT. Translated: CASSIGTSGGAWRELFF.

This chain connects TRBV9 to TRBJ2-3; 9 positions agree with TRBD1. CDR3 length: 15 residues. V gave up 3 bases and J gave up 6 bases; unmatched junction bases: 8. Germline CDR1 is SGDLS and CDR2 is YYNGEE. In DNA, the CDR3 is TGTGCCAGCAGCGCCCTACAGGGGGCTCGGGATACGCAGTATTTT. This gives the protein CASSALQGARDTQYF.

In regard to this clone: Other nucleotide sequences in the sample specify the same CDR3. The V gene is TRBV5-5, the J gene TRBJ1-1; 8 nucleotides line up with TRBD1. Per germline, CDR1 SGHKS and CDR2 YYEKEE (reference sequence). The CDR3 covers 15 residues. The trim removed 1 base at V and 1 base at J, leaving 3 bases unmatched. The CDR3 is CASSLTGGENTEAFF. The CDR3 DNA reads TGTGCCAGCAGCTTGACAGGGGGGGAGAACACTGAAGCTTTCTTT.

This chain connects TRBV6-5 to TRBJ1-1, with TRBD1 matching 7 bases. This CDR3 has 15 amino acids. With 5 bases clipped from V and 10 bases from J, the junction kept 16 bases outside the gene matches. From germline, CDR1 is MNHEY and CDR2 SVGAGI. CDR3: CASSHHGQADPGAFF. The CDR3 DNA sequence: TGTGCCAGCAGTCATCACGGACAGGCCGACCCGGGAGCTTTCTTT.

V and J are TRBV7-6 and TRBJ1-2; unclear D gene. Trimming removed 5 bases from V and 0 bases from J, with 19 bases in between. Germline-derived CDR1 and CDR2 are SGHVS and FNYEAQ. The CDR3 consists of 17 residues. The CDR3 loop reads CASSPGAGPSPNYGYTF. CDR3 nucleotide sequence: TGTGCCAGCAGCCCCGGCGCGGGCCCTTCCCCTAACTATGGCTACACCTTC.

The chain employs TRBV27 and TRBJ1-6; D ambiguous. V was shortened by 6 bases and J by 1 base, with 16 bases between the two germline ends. Germline V gene sequence: CDR1 MNHEY, CDR2 SMNVEV (reference sequence). This CDR3 region has 17 residues. The CDR3 loop is CASSPERTGSYNSPLHF. As DNA, the CDR3 is TGTGCCAGCAGCCCCGAGAGGACGGGATCCTATAATTCACCCCTCCACTTT.

The V call is TRBV12-3 or TRBV12-4, the J call TRBJ1-5, with D hard to call. Trimming stripped 3 bases from V and 6 bases from J, with 9 bases between. This CDR3 has 13 residues. CDR3 sequence reads: CASSFEGPQPQHF. The CDR3 DNA reads TGTGCCAGCAGTTTCGAGGGTCCTCAGCCCCAGCATTTT.

V usage is TRBV27 and J usage is TRBJ2-5; 10 bases match TRBD2. Germline CDR1 is MNHEY and CDR2 is SMNVEV (reference sequence). The J segment lost 1 base and the V segment lost 7 bases, leaving 6 bases of the junction unmatched. The CDR3 has 15 residues. The CDR3 loop is CASTPSGGFQETQYF. For the CDR3, the DNA is TGTGCCAGCACCCCTAGCGGGGGTTTCCAAGAGACCCAGTACTTC.

Comment on this clone: At one boundary the junction diverges from the germline segment, which might be a read error. This chain uses TRBV29-1 with TRBJ1-3, with D possibly matching TRBD1 (5 bases). Germline CDR1 SQVTM, CDR2 ANQGSEA. The CDR3 runs 14 residues. CDR3 amino acids: CSVEEGASGNTIYF. For the CDR3, the DNA is TGCAGCGTGGAAGAAGGGGCCTCTGGAAACACCATATATTTT.

This clone was seen only a few times. This chain joins TRBV6-6 and TRBJ1-2; TRBD1 might be the D (6 bases). CDR3 size: 14 residues. Germline lookup yields CDR1 MNHNY and CDR2 SVGAGI (reference sequence). The V end was cut by 5 bases, the J end by 5 bases, with 15 bases between. The CDR3 region is CASSHTKDRYGYTF. CDR3 coding DNA: TGTGCCAGCAGTCACACAAAGGACAGATATGGCTACACCTTC.

V and J are TRBV6-6 and TRBJ2-3; 9 bases map to TRBD2. Per germline, CDR1 MNHNY and CDR2 SVGAGI (reference sequence). The V segment lost 7 bases and the J segment 2 bases; nucleotides outside the gene matches: 7. This CDR3 region has 15 residues. The CDR3 DNA is TGTGCCAGCACCGTAGCGGGGGCTACCACAGATACGCAGTATTTT. Amino acid sequence: CASTVAGATTDTQYF.

The rearrangement joins TRBV9 to TRBJ2-6, with D possibly TRBD1 on 6 matching bases. CDR1 is SGDLS, CDR2 YYNGEE, per germline. Trimming took 2 bases from V and 0 from J, leaving 15 bases between them. The length of the CDR3 is 18 residues. The CDR3 protein is CASSVTSGHPSGANVLTF. In DNA, the CDR3 is TGTGCCAGCAGCGTTACGTCGGGACATCCCTCTGGGGCCAACGTCCTGACTTTC.

V and J are TRBV3-1 (or the pseudogene TRBV3-2) and TRBJ1-4; 7 nucleotides align to TRBD1. The V gene end was trimmed by 0 bases and the J gene end by 13 bases; junction bases not matched to a gene: 8. Per the germline V gene, CDR1 is LGHDT and CDR2 is YNNKEL (reference sequence). The CDR3 loop spans 14 amino acids. In DNA, the CDR3 is TGTGCCAGCAGCCAAGATCCCGGGACAGAGATACTGTTTTTT. It yields the protein CASSQDPGTEILFF.

This chain uses TRBV25-1 with TRBJ1-4, with a tentative D call TRBD1 (6 bases). With 4 bases removed from V and 6 bases from J, the gap between germline ends came to 12 bases. The CDR3 is 14 residues long. Germline loops: CDR1 MGHDK, CDR2 SYGVNS. CDR3 residues: CASSGSRGYEKLFF. The CDR3 nucleotides are TGTGCCAGCAGTGGATCCAGGGGTTATGAAAAACTGTTTTTT.

This chain uses TRBV7-8 with TRBJ1-3; the D gene is possibly TRBD1 (5 bases). Trimming removed 5 bases from V and 3 bases from J, with 14 bases in between. This CDR3 region has 15 residues. Germline CDR1 and CDR2: SGHVS and FQNEAQ. CDR3 DNA sequence: TGTGCCAGCAGCCCCCCCAGGGTCGATGGAAACACCATATATTTT. It yields the protein CASSPPRVDGNTIYF. The variable domain in full, completed from reference TRBV7-8 and TRBJ1-3, reads GAGVSQSPRYKVAKRGQDVALRCDPISGHVSLFWYQQALGQGPEFLTYFQNEAQLDKSGLPSDRFFAERPEGSVSTLKIQRTQQEDSAVYLCASSPPRVDGNTIYFGEGSWLTVV.

This clone was seen once. The chain employs TRBV29-1 and TRBJ2-6, with TRBD1 matching 8 bases. With V trimmed by 4 bases and J by 1 base, 6 bases remained unmatched. Per the germline V gene, CDR1 is SQVTM and CDR2 is ANQGSEA. CDR3 length equals 16 residues. The CDR3 DNA sequence: TGCAGCGTTGCCGCAGGGGGCGGGTCTGGGGCCAACGTCCTGACTTTC. Its translation: CSVAAGGGSGANVLTF. The whole variable domain, filled in from reference TRBV29-1 and TRBJ2-6, reads SAVISQKPSRDICQRGTSLTIQCQVDSQVTMMFWYRQQPGQSLTLIATANQGSEATYESGFVIDKFPISRPNLTFSTLTVSNMSPEDSSIYLCSVAAGGGSGANVLTFGAGSRLTVL.